The rows below give T cell receptor beta chains drawn from one sample of a study of T cells after yellow fever vaccination. MiXCR, applied by TCRdb to the 5' RACE reads, yields one record per CDR3 protein. The top ten clones hold 20% to 25% of a sample with hundreds of thousands of distinct CDR3 sequences, over 4% of them seen once. The sample in question was PBMCs, obtained 5 days after the yellow fever booster vaccination. Receptors originate from a man aged 18 to 35 who received the YFV17D yellow fever vaccine. Both conserved end residues are part of each CDR3. The order of the fields is CDR3 protein, CDR3 DNA, V gene, clone size, J gene, CDR3 length, D gene. D genes are given only for firm matches. Size is omitted from some rows. Given values are once, few, many or a class for expanded clones.

CDR3aa: CASSHEEGFSISNTEAFF
CDR3nt: TGTGCCAGCTCTCACGAAGAGGGCTTTTCGATATCGAACACTGAAGCTTTCTTT
v_gene: TRBV18
abundance: .
j_gene: TRBJ1-1
len: 18
d_gene: .

CDR3aa: CASSFNLVPFSTNEKLFF
CDR3nt: TGTGCCAGCAGCTTCAACCTAGTACCGTTCTCAACTAATGAAAAACTGTTTTTT
v_gene: TRBV5-5
abundance: few
j_gene: TRBJ1-4
len: 18
d_gene: .

CDR3aa: CSASRLSSGNTIYF
CDR3nt: TGCAGTGCTAGCCGACTAAGCTCTGGAAACACCATATATTTT
v_gene: TRBV20-1
abundance: many
j_gene: TRBJ1-3
len: 14
d_gene: .

CDR3aa: CASSLVWGLAVETQYF
CDR3nt: TGTGCCAGCAGTTTAGTATGGGGACTAGCGGTGGAGACCCAGTACTTC
v_gene: TRBV12-3/TRBV12-4
abundance: .
j_gene: TRBJ2-5
len: 16
d_gene: TRBD2

CDR3aa: CAIKPAGGLGGTQYF
CDR3nt: TGTGCCATCAAACCAGCGGGGGGACTTGGGGGTACGCAGTATTTT
v_gene: TRBV10-3
abundance: .
j_gene: TRBJ2-3
len: 15
d_gene: TRBD2

CDR3aa: CASSRAGTGGNEKLFF
CDR3nt: TGCGCCAGCAGCCGCGCCGGGACAGGGGGTAATGAAAAACTGTTTTTT
v_gene: TRBV5-1
abundance: many
j_gene: TRBJ1-4
len: 16
d_gene: TRBD1

CDR3aa: CSARTRVPILDTEAFF
CDR3nt: TGCAGTGCTAGAACAAGGGTCCCAATACTGGACACTGAAGCTTTCTTT
v_gene: TRBV20-1
abundance: .
j_gene: TRBJ1-1
len: 16
d_gene: .

CDR3aa: CASSLMSGGQETQYF
CDR3nt: TGTGCCAGCAGTTTGATGAGCGGGGGCCAAGAGACCCAGTACTTC
v_gene: TRBV12-3/TRBV12-4
abundance: many
j_gene: TRBJ2-5
len: 15
d_gene: TRBD2

CDR3aa: CASSFVNEQFF
CDR3nt: TGTGCCAGCAGCTTTGTTAATGAGCAGTTCTTC
v_gene: TRBV7-9
abundance: many
j_gene: TRBJ2-1
len: 11
d_gene: .

CDR3aa: CASRHRGSTQPQHF
CDR3nt: TGTGCCAGCAGGCACAGGGGGTCGACTCAGCCCCAGCATTTT
v_gene: TRBV12-3/TRBV12-4
abundance: .
j_gene: TRBJ1-5
len: 14
d_gene: TRBD1

CDR3aa: CASSRQGGQPQHF
CDR3nt: TGTGCCAGCAGCCGACAGGGAGGCCAGCCCCAGCATTTT
v_gene: TRBV11-2
abundance: many
j_gene: TRBJ1-5
len: 13
d_gene: TRBD1

CDR3aa: CASSQRTDSYTF
CDR3nt: TGTGCCAGCAGCCAACGTACCGATAGCTACACCTTC
v_gene: TRBV3-1
abundance: .
j_gene: TRBJ1-2
len: 12
d_gene: .

CDR3aa: CASSLGIRDILFF
CDR3nt: TGTGCCAGCAGCTTAGGAATCCGGGACATCCTGTTTTTT
v_gene: TRBV7-2
abundance: many
j_gene: TRBJ1-4
len: 13
d_gene: .

CDR3aa: CASSLSPGTGWYEQYF
CDR3nt: TGTGCCAGCAGCTTATCCCCCGGGACAGGGTGGTACGAGCAGTACTTC
v_gene: TRBV7-2
abundance: .
j_gene: TRBJ2-7
len: 16
d_gene: TRBD1

CDR3aa: CATRAGGFHRTDTQYF
CDR3nt: TGTGCCACCAGGGCGGGGGGCTTCCATCGGACAGATACGCAGTATTTT
v_gene: TRBV2
abundance: .
j_gene: TRBJ2-3
len: 16
d_gene: TRBD2

CDR3aa: CASSLFSGGAYNEQFF
CDR3nt: TGCGCCAGCAGCTTATTTAGCGGGGGCGCGTACAATGAGCAGTTCTTC
v_gene: TRBV5-1
abundance: .
j_gene: TRBJ2-1
len: 16
d_gene: TRBD2

CDR3aa: CASSDHLAGTYNEQFF
CDR3nt: TGTGCCAGCAGTGACCATCTAGCGGGGACCTACAATGAGCAGTTCTTC
v_gene: TRBV6-1
abundance: many
j_gene: TRBJ2-1
len: 16
d_gene: TRBD2

CDR3aa: CNQGFTTYEQYF
CDR3nt: TGCAACCAGGGATTTACCACCTACGAGCAGTACTTC
v_gene: TRBV29-1
abundance: few
j_gene: TRBJ2-7
len: 12
d_gene: .

CDR3aa: CSAKDPGTGTYEQYF
CDR3nt: TGCAGTGCTAAGGACCCCGGGACAGGGACCTACGAGCAGTACTTC
v_gene: TRBV20-1
abundance: many
j_gene: TRBJ2-7
len: 15
d_gene: TRBD1

CDR3aa: CASKKYEGVATEAFF
CDR3nt: TGTGCCAGCAAGAAGTACGAAGGGGTGGCCACTGAAGCTTTCTTT
v_gene: TRBV27
abundance: .
j_gene: TRBJ1-1
len: 15
d_gene: .

CDR3aa: CASSFIAGYKAAEAFF
CDR3nt: TGTGCCAGCAGTTTTATAGCTGGATACAAGGCGGCTGAAGCTTTCTTT
v_gene: TRBV12-3/TRBV12-4
abundance: many
j_gene: TRBJ1-1
len: 16
d_gene: .

CDR3aa: CASNLLDRYTF
CDR3nt: TGTGCCAGCAATCTATTGGACAGATATACCTTC
v_gene: TRBV6-6
abundance: .
j_gene: TRBJ1-2
len: 11
d_gene: .

CDR3aa: CASSLGSSGGNEQFF
CDR3nt: TGTGCCAGCAGTTTAGGGTCTAGCGGGGGCAATGAGCAGTTCTTC
v_gene: TRBV28
abundance: many
j_gene: TRBJ2-1
len: 15
d_gene: TRBD2

CDR3aa: CASSYSRGQGSPFNQPQHF
CDR3nt: TGTGCCAGCAGTTACTCGAGGGGCCAGGGGTCACCCTTCAATCAGCCCCAGCATTTT
v_gene: TRBV6-2/TRBV6-3
abundance: .
j_gene: TRBJ1-5
len: 19
d_gene: .

CDR3aa: CASSGQTSTDTQYF
CDR3nt: TGCGCCAGCAGCGGTCAGACTAGCACAGATACGCAGTATTTT
v_gene: TRBV4-1
abundance: few
j_gene: TRBJ2-3
len: 14
d_gene: .

CDR3aa: CASSSRGGPGQGLHGYTF
CDR3nt: TGTGCCAGCAGCTCCCGCGGGGGGCCGGGACAGGGACTCCATGGCTACACCTTC
v_gene: TRBV7-2
abundance: many
j_gene: TRBJ1-2
len: 18
d_gene: TRBD1

CDR3aa: CASSVSGTSADSGNTIYF
CDR3nt: TGTGCCAGCAGCGTAAGTGGCACGTCCGCCGACTCTGGAAACACCATATATTTT
v_gene: TRBV5-5
abundance: .
j_gene: TRBJ1-3
len: 18
d_gene: .

CDR3aa: CASSYGVQHRSYNEQFF
CDR3nt: TGTGCCAGCAGTTACGGGGTCCAACATCGATCCTACAATGAGCAGTTCTTC
v_gene: TRBV6-2/TRBV6-3
abundance: .
j_gene: TRBJ2-1
len: 17
d_gene: .

CDR3aa: CASSRDQVNTGELFF
CDR3nt: TGCGCCAGCAGTCGAGACCAGGTGAACACCGGGGAGCTGTTTTTT
v_gene: TRBV5-1
abundance: .
j_gene: TRBJ2-2
len: 15
d_gene: .

CDR3aa: CASSPSRRYNEQFF
CDR3nt: TGTGCCAGCAGCCCATCGAGACGTTACAATGAGCAGTTCTTC
v_gene: TRBV12-3/TRBV12-4
abundance: .
j_gene: TRBJ2-1
len: 14
d_gene: .

CDR3aa: CASSLRPANTGELFF
CDR3nt: TGCGCCAGCAGCCTGCGGCCCGCTAACACCGGGGAGCTGTTTTTT
v_gene: TRBV4-3
abundance: few
j_gene: TRBJ2-2
len: 15
d_gene: .

CDR3aa: CSASYPHRGNEKLFF
CDR3nt: TGCAGTGCTAGTTACCCTCACCGGGGGAATGAAAAACTGTTTTTT
v_gene: TRBV20-1
abundance: few
j_gene: TRBJ1-4
len: 15
d_gene: .

CDR3aa: CASSPQGLLVDEQFF
CDR3nt: TGCGCCAGCAGCCCACAGGGTTTGTTAGTGGATGAGCAGTTCTTC
v_gene: TRBV4-1
abundance: few
j_gene: TRBJ2-1
len: 15
d_gene: .

CDR3aa: CASSSVAGMWGTQYF
CDR3nt: TGTGCCAGCAGCTCAGTAGCGGGGATGTGGGGTACGCAGTATTTT
v_gene: TRBV7-2
abundance: few
j_gene: TRBJ2-3
len: 15
d_gene: TRBD2

CDR3aa: CASSGSSGLYEQYF
CDR3nt: TGTGCCAGCAGCGGTTCGTCGGGTCTCTACGAGCAGTACTTC
v_gene: TRBV14
abundance: .
j_gene: TRBJ2-7
len: 14
d_gene: .

CDR3aa: CASSYYRGAGRGSPLHF
CDR3nt: TGTGCCAGCAGTTACTACCGGGGGGCCGGGAGGGGTTCACCCCTCCACTTT
v_gene: TRBV6-5
abundance: .
j_gene: TRBJ1-6
len: 17
d_gene: .

CDR3aa: CAIRTSGGDTQYF
CDR3nt: TGTGCCATCAGAACTAGCGGGGGAGATACGCAGTATTTT
v_gene: TRBV10-3
abundance: few
j_gene: TRBJ2-3
len: 13
d_gene: TRBD2

CDR3aa: CASSPGGDDSPLHF
CDR3nt: TGTGCCAGCTCACCGGGGGGTGACGATTCACCCCTCCACTTT
v_gene: TRBV18
abundance: many
j_gene: TRBJ1-6
len: 14
d_gene: .

CDR3aa: CASRTTPVTGELFF
CDR3nt: TGTGCCAGCAGAACTACGCCAGTCACCGGGGAGCTGTTTTTT
v_gene: TRBV6-2/TRBV6-3
abundance: many
j_gene: TRBJ2-2
len: 14
d_gene: .

CDR3aa: CSARGTSGYEQYF
CDR3nt: TGCAGTGCTAGAGGGACTAGCGGTTACGAGCAGTACTTC
v_gene: TRBV20-1
abundance: few
j_gene: TRBJ2-7
len: 13
d_gene: TRBD2

CDR3aa: CASSSSYTAKNIQYF
CDR3nt: TGTGCCAGCAGTTCCTCATACACGGCCAAAAACATTCAGTACTTC
v_gene: TRBV6-5
abundance: many
j_gene: TRBJ2-4
len: 15
d_gene: .

CDR3aa: CASSRGDGLGVRGYTF
CDR3nt: TGCGCCAGCAGCCGGGGGGACGGCCTGGGGGTGCGAGGCTACACCTTC
v_gene: TRBV4-3
abundance: .
j_gene: TRBJ1-2
len: 16
d_gene: .

CDR3aa: CASAYSNQPQHF
CDR3nt: TGTGCCAGCGCCTATAGCAATCAGCCCCAGCATTTT
v_gene: TRBV6-2/TRBV6-3
abundance: many
j_gene: TRBJ1-5
len: 12
d_gene: .

CDR3aa: CASSIRTGELFF
CDR3nt: TGTGCCAGCAGCATTCGGACCGGGGAGCTGTTTTTT
v_gene: TRBV7-3
abundance: .
j_gene: TRBJ2-2
len: 12
d_gene: .

CDR3aa: CASRQGYEKLFF
CDR3nt: TGTGCCAGCAGACAGGGATATGAAAAACTGTTTTTT
v_gene: TRBV27
abundance: .
j_gene: TRBJ1-4
len: 12
d_gene: .